A single T cell receptor beta chain is shown here with its context. Its specificity is not known. This could be a read error, since a much larger clone is one nucleotide away. TCRdb analysed the 5' RACE reads with MiXCR anew, one entry per CDR3 protein. This sample has tens of thousands of distinct CDR3 sequences; roughly a sixth occur once, and the top ten carry about 12%. The length of the CDR3 is 15 residues. V was cut by 2 bases and J by 5 bases, with 14 bases left in between. This specimen belongs to a study of early T cells in non-severe SARS-CoV-2 infection. General study findings and limits: VDJdb-based matching was biased toward anti-spike CD8 responses and missed private and CD4 specificities.

The sequencing input was whole blood. This TCR came from an adult who was a healthcare worker with PCR-confirmed SARS-CoV-2 infection or an uninfected control (not recorded which). This rearrangement joins TRBV12-3 or TRBV12-4 to TRBJ2-3; the D gene is possibly TRBD1 (6 bases). The CDR3 nucleotides read TGTGCCAGCAGTTTATATCACAGGGTAGGAGATACGCAGTATTTT. Encoded protein: CASSLYHRVGDTQYF.